The rows below give T cell receptor beta chains drawn from one sample of a study of blood T cell repertoires in COVID-19. Measured with immunoSEQ multiplex PCR; TCRdb has only the in-frame clones, and not every one. Of roughly 160,000 clones listed, just over 90% are singletons. The sample consisted of peripheral blood. These TCRs come from a man younger than 30 with COVID-19, enrolled during active disease. The CDR3 runs from the conserved cysteine through the conserved F or W. The D gene is left open where the match is weak. The listing skips clone size in some rows; elsewhere it reads once, few, many or a size class.

TGCGCCAGCAGCTCCGGTAAAAGCTACACCTTC | CASSSGKSYTF | - | TRBJ1-2 | TRBV5-1 | -
TGTGCCACCAGTCATAAGAAGAGCTCCTACGAGCAGTACTTC | CATSHKKSSYEQYF | - | TRBJ2-7 | TRBV24-1 | -
TGTGCCAGCAGCCACGGGCGGGGGTTCGAGCAGTACTTC | CASSHGRGFEQYF | TRBD2 | TRBJ2-7 | TRBV14 | -
TGTGCCAGCAGCTCCGGGACCGGGGAGCTGTTTTTT | CASSSGTGELFF | - | TRBJ2-2 | TRBV7-9 | -
TGTGCCAGCAGCCCTGTAGGGACAGGGGGTTTGGCCGGGGAGCTGTTTTTT | CASSPVGTGGLAGELFF | TRBD1 | TRBJ2-2 | TRBV7-2 | few
TGTGCCAGCAGCTCAGGGGGGCGGCAGACCTACGAGCAGTACTTC | CASSSGGRQTYEQYF | - | TRBJ2-7 | TRBV11-2 | once
TGTGCCAGCAGTTTATCCCCCTTGCTGGAGCCGGAGCAGTTCTTC | CASSLSPLLEPEQFF | - | TRBJ2-1 | TRBV27 | -
TGTGCCAGTACCAGCCTACTAGCGGGAGGCACAGATACGCAGTATTTT | CASTSLLAGGTDTQYF | TRBD2 | TRBJ2-3 | TRBV19 | -
TGCGCCAGCAGCCAGACAGTACTCTCGGGCGAGCAGTACTTC | CASSQTVLSGEQYF | - | TRBJ2-7 | TRBV5-1 | -
TGTGCCAGCAGTTACTACAGGGTCGGCTCCTACGAGCAGTACTTC | CASSYYRVGSYEQYF | - | TRBJ2-7 | TRBV14 | once
TGTGCCAGCAGTGCTTCTCCCTACGAGCAGTACTTC | CASSASPYEQYF | - | TRBJ2-7 | TRBV25-1 | -
TGCGCCAGCAGCCTGCGGGACGGGAACACTGAAGCTTTCTTT | CASSLRDGNTEAFF | - | TRBJ1-1 | TRBV5-1 | -
TGTGCCAGCAGCGGAAGGGGGTCGGGCTCCTACGAGCAGTACTTC | CASSGRGSGSYEQYF | - | TRBJ2-7 | TRBV11-2 | -
TGTGCCAGCAGCTTGGGAGGCCTGGGCCTCTCCTACGAGCAGTACTTC | CASSLGGLGLSYEQYF | - | TRBJ2-7 | TRBV11-2 | -
TGTGCCAGCAGCGTAGCAGTCGTTAACTATGGCTACACCTTC | CASSVAVVNYGYTF | - | TRBJ1-2 | TRBV9 | -
TGTGCCAGCAGTGTAGAGGGAAGAGGAAAACTGCTTTTT | CASSVEGRGKLLF | - | TRBJ1-4 | TRBV2 | -
TGTGCCAGCAGCCGTACAGGGGGCCTTCAGCCCCAGCATTTT | CASSRTGGLQPQHF | TRBD1 | TRBJ1-5 | TRBV28 | -
TGTGCCAGCAGCTCCGGAGGGGAGGGGACTGAAGCTTTCTTT | CASSSGGEGTEAFF | - | TRBJ1-1 | TRBV13 | -
TGTGCCAGCAGCGTAGGGAGGGGACTAGCGAAGGGGGAGCTGTTTTTT | CASSVGRGLAKGELFF | TRBD2 | TRBJ2-2 | TRBV9 | few
TGTGCCAGTAGTAGGACAGGGAATCTCCACGAGCAGTACTTC | CASSRTGNLHEQYF | TRBD1 | TRBJ2-7 | TRBV19 | -
TGTGCCAGCAGCTTAAATCGCGGTAGCTTCTACGAGCAGTACTTC | CASSLNRGSFYEQYF | - | TRBJ2-7 | TRBV7-8 | few
TGTGCCAGCTCCTACCGACAGGGTCCACCCCACGAGCAGTACTTC | CASSYRQGPPHEQYF | TRBD1 | TRBJ2-7 | TRBV18 | -
TGTGCCAGCAGCGTAGGGACAGCTAATTCACCCCTCCACTTT | CASSVGTANSPLHF | TRBD1 | TRBJ1-6 | TRBV11-2 | few
TGTGCCAGCAGCGTAGATGGCCACGAGCAGTACTTC | CASSVDGHEQYF | - | TRBJ2-7 | TRBV9 | -
TGTGCCAGCAGTGAAGCGCTGGGACAGAGAGCCTACGAGCAGTACTTC | CASSEALGQRAYEQYF | TRBD1 | TRBJ2-7 | TRBV2 | -
TGTGCCAGCAGTTACTCTCCTCACGAGCAGTACTTC | CASSYSPHEQYF | - | TRBJ2-7 | TRBV6-6 | -
TGTGCCAGCAGCGCCGGGACTCATGGCTACACCTTC | CASSAGTHGYTF | - | TRBJ1-2 | TRBV7-6 | -
TGTGCCAGCAGTGTAGGGGATACAGCCAAAAACATTCAGTACTTC | CASSVGDTAKNIQYF | - | TRBJ2-4 | TRBV6-2/TRBV6-3 | once
TGTGCCAGCAGCCAAACGGGATCCTCCTACGAGCAGTACTTC | CASSQTGSSYEQYF | - | TRBJ2-7 | TRBV4-2 | -
TGTGCCAGCTCACCCCAGGGATTCAGCAATCAGCCCCAGCATTTT | CASSPQGFSNQPQHF | - | TRBJ1-5 | TRBV18 | -
TGTGCCAGCAGCCCGAGGTCGACGGAGACCCAGTACTTC | CASSPRSTETQYF | - | TRBJ2-5 | TRBV28 | once
TGTGCCAGCAGCCTCTGGACTAGCGAGCCATACAATGAGCAGTTCTTC | CASSLWTSEPYNEQFF | TRBD2 | TRBJ2-1 | TRBV7-8 | -
TGCGCCAGCAGCTGGAGACAGTCCGGCAATTCACCCCTCCACTTT | CASSWRQSGNSPLHF | - | TRBJ1-6 | TRBV5-1 | -
TGTGCCAGCAGCGGTAGCGGGAGCCCCTACAATGAGCAGTTCTTC | CASSGSGSPYNEQFF | TRBD2 | TRBJ2-1 | TRBV9 | -
TGTGCCAGCAGCCCACAGGACCCATCCTACGAGCAGTACTTC | CASSPQDPSYEQYF | - | TRBJ2-7 | TRBV9 | once
TGTGCCAGCAGTTTATGGGTTAGCGAGACCCAGTACTTC | CASSLWVSETQYF | - | TRBJ2-5 | TRBV27 | -